This TCR beta chain was profiled in a study of shared clonotypes between healthy human individuals. Regarding the study as a whole: Clonotype sharing among donors likely depends on sequencing depth.

Sorted-subset replicate PCRs used around 0.2 ug DNA, tens of thousands of T cell genomes. Measured with immunoSEQ multiplex PCR; TCRdb has only the in-frame clones, and not every one. The table lists about 1.9 million clones, 90% to 95% of them singletons. Naive CD8 cells, CD45RO-negative and positively selected for CCR7, excluded terminally differentiated effector memory CD45RA+ cells. About this clone itself: No antigen is known for it.

The V gene lost 3 bases and the J gene lost 6 bases, with 12 bases spanning the gap. The CDR3 totals 13 residues. Germline CDR1 LNHDA, CDR2 SQIVND (reference sequence). The V gene is TRBV19, the J gene TRBJ2-7, with no clear D. The sequencing sample was made of naive CD8+ T cells from PBMCs. The source of this sequence is a man aged 18 to 30 in good health. Some clones in this sample may be carry-over from other donors' samples. DNA of the CDR3: TGTGCCAGTAGTATGGGCGCTAGAACCGAGCAGTACTTC. Protein product: CASSMGARTEQYF.